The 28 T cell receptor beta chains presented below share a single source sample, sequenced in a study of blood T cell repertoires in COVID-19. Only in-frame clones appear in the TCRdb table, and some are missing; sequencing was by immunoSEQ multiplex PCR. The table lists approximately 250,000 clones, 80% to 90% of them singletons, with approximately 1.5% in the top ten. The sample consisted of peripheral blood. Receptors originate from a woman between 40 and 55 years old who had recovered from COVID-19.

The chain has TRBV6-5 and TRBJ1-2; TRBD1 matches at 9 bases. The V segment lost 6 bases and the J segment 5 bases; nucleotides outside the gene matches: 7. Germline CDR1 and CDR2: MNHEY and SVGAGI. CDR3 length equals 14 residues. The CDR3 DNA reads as TGTGCCAGCAGCCAGGACAGGGGAGGGTATGGCTACACCTTC. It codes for CASSQDRGGYGYTF.

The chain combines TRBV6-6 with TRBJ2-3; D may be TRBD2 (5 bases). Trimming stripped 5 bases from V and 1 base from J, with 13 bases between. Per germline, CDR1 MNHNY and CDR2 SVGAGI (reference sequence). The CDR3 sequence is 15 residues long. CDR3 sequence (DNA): TGTGCCAGCAGTGGGAGCCCGCGGGGCACAGATACGCAGTATTTT. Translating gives CASSGSPRGTDTQYF.

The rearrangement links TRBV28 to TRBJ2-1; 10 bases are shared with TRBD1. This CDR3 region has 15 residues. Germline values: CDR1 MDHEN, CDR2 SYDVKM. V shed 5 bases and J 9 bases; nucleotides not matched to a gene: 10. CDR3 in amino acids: CASSQSGQGETEQFF. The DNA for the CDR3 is TGTGCCAGCAGTCAATCCGGACAGGGGGAGACTGAGCAGTTCTTC.

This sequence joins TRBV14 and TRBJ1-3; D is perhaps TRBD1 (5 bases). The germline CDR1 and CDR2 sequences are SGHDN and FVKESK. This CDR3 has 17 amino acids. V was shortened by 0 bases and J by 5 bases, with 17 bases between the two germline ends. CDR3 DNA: TGTGCCAGCAGCCAAGACGCGCAGGGCGGTAGACGAAACACCATATATTTT. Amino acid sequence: CASSQDAQGGRRNTIYF.

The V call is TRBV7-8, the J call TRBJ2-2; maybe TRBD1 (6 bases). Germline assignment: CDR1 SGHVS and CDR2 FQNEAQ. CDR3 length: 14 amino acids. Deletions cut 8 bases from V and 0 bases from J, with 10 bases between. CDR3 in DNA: TGTGCCAGCTTGAGACAGGCGAACACCGGGGAGCTGTTTTTT. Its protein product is CASLRQANTGELFF.

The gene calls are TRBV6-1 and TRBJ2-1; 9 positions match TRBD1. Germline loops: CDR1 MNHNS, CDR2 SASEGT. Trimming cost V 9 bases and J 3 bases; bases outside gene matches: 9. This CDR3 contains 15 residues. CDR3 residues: CASVNRGPHYNEQFF. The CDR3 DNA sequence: TGTGCCAGTGTCAACAGGGGGCCCCACTACAATGAGCAGTTCTTC.

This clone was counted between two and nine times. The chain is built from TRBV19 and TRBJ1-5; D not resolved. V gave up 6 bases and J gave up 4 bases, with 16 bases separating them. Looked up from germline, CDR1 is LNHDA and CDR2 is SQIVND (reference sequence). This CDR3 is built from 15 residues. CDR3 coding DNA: TGTGCCAGTAGCCGAGGGAGCACGGCTAATCAGCCCCAGCATTTT. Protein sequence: CASSRGSTANQPQHF. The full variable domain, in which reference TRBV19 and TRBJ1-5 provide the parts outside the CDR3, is DGGITQSPKYLFRKEGQNVTLSCEQNLNHDAMYWYRQDPGQGLRLIYYSQIVNDFQKGDIAEGYSVSREKKESFPLTVTSAQKNPTAFYLCASSRGSTANQPQHFGDGTRLSIL.

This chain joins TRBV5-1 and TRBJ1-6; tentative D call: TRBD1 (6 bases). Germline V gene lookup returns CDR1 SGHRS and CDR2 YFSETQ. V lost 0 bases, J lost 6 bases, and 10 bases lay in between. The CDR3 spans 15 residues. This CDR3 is CASSLGQVGNSPLHF. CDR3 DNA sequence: TGCGCCAGCAGCTTGGGACAGGTCGGTAATTCACCCCTCCACTTT.

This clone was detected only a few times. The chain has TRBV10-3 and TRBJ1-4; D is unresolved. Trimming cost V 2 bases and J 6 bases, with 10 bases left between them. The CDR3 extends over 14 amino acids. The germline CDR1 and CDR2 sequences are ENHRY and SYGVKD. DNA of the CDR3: TGTGCCATCAGTGAGCACCGAGAAGATGAAAAACTGTTTTTT. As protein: CAISEHREDEKLFF.

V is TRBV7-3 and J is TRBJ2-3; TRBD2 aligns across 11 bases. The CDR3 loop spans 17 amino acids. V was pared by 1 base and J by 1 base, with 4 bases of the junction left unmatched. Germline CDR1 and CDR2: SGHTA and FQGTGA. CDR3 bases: TGTGCCAGCAGCTTAAGGGGGACTAGCGGAGGCACAGATACGCAGTATTTT. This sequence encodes CASSLRGTSGGTDTQYF.

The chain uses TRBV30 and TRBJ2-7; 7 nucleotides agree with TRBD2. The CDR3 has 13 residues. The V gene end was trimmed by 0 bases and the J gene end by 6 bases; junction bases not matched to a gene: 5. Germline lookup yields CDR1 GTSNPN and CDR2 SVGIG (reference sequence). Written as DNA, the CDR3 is TGTGCCTGGAGTGTCCGGGGGGTCAGCGAGCAGTACTTC. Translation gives CAWSVRGVSEQYF.

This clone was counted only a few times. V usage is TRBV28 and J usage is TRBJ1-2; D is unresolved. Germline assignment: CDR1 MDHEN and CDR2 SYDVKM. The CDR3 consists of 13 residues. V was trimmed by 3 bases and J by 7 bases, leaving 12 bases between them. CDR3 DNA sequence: TGTGCCAGCAGTTTTCCGGTCTCGAGTGGCTACACCTTC. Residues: CASSFPVSSGYTF.

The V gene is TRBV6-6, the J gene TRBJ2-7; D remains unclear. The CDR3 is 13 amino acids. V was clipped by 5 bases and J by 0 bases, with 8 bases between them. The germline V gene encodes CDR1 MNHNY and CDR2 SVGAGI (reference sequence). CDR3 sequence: CASSGPGSYEQYF. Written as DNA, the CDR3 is TGTGCCAGCAGTGGGCCAGGCTCCTACGAGCAGTACTTC.

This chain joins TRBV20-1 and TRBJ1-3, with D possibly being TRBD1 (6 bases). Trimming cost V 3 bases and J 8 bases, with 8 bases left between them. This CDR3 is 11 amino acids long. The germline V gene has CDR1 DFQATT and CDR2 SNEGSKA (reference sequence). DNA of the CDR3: TGCAGTGCTAGCAGGGGACACACCATATATTTT. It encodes CSASRGHTIYF.

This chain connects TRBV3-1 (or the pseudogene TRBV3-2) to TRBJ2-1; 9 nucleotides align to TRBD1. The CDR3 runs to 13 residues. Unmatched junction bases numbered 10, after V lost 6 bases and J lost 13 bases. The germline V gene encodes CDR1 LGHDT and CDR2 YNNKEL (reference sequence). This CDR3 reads CASRKGQGNPQFF. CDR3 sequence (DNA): TGTGCCAGCAGGAAGGGACAGGGCAATCCCCAGTTCTTC.

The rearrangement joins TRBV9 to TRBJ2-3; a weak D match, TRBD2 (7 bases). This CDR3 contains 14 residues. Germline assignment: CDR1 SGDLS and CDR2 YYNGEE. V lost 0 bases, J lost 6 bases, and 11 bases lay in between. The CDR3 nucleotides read TGTGCCAGCAGCGTAGCGGGGGGCCCGGATACGCAGTATTTT. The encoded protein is CASSVAGGPDTQYF.

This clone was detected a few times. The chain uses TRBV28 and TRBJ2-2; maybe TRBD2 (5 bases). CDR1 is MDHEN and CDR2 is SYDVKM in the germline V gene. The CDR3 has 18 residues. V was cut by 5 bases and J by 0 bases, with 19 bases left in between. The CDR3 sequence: CASSIPYASTANTGELFF. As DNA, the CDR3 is TGTGCCAGCAGTATCCCCTACGCTAGCACGGCGAACACCGGGGAGCTGTTTTTT.

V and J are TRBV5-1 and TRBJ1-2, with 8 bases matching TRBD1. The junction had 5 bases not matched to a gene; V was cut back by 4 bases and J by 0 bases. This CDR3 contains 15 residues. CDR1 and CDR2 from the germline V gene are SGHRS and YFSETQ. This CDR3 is CASSVTGGTNYGYTF. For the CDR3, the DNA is TGCGCCAGCAGCGTAACAGGGGGAACTAACTATGGCTACACCTTC.

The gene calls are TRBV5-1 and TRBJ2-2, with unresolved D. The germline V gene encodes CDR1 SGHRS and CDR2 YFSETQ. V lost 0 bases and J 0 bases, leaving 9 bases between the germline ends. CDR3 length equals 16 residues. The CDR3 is CASSLGPPTNTGELFF. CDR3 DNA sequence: TGCGCCAGCAGCTTGGGGCCGCCAACGAACACCGGGGAGCTGTTTTTT.

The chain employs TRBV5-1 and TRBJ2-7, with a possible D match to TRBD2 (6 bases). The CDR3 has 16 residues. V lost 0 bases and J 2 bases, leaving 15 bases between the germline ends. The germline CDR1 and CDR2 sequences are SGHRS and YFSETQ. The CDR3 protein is CASSLDLGRIPYEQYF. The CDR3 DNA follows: TGCGCCAGCAGCTTGGATCTAGGGAGGATACCCTACGAGCAGTACTTC. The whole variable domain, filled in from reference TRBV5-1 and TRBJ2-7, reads KAGVTQTPRYLIKTRGQQVTLSCSPISGHRSVSWYQQTPGQGLQFLFEYFSETQRNKGNFPGRFSGRQFSNSRSEMNVSTLELGDSALYLCASSLDLGRIPYEQYFGPGTRLTVT.

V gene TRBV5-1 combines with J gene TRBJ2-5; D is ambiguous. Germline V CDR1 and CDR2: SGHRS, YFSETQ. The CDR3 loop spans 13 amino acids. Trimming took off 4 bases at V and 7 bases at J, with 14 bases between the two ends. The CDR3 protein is CASSDGGSGTQYF. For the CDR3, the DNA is TGCGCCAGCAGCGACGGCGGATCCGGGACCCAGTACTTC.

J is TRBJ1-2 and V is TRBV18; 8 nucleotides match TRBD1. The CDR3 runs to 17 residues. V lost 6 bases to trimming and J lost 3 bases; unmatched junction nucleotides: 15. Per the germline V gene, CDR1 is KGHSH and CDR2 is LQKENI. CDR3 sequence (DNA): TGTGCCAGCTCTCCCGCGGCAGGGGGCGCAACAGACTATGGCTACACCTTC. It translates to CASSPAAGGATDYGYTF.

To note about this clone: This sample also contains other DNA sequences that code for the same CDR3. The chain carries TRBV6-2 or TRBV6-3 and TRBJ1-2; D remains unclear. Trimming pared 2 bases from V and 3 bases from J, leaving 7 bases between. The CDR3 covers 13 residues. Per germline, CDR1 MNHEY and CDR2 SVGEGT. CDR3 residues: CASSYTGDYGYTF. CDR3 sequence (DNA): TGTGCCAGCAGTTACACCGGGGACTATGGCTACACCTTC.

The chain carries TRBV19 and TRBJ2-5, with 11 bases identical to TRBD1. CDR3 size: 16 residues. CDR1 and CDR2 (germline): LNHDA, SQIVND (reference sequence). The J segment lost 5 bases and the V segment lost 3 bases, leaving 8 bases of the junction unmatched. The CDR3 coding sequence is TGTGCCAGTAGTATTGTGGGGGACAGGGGGTCGGAGACCCAGTACTTC. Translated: CASSIVGDRGSETQYF.

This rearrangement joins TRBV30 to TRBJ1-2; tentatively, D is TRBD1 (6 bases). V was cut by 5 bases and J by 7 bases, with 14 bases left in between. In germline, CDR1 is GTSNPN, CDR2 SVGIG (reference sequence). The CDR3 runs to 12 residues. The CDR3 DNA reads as TGTGCCTGGGGGCTGCAGGGGATTGGCTACACCTTC. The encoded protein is CAWGLQGIGYTF.

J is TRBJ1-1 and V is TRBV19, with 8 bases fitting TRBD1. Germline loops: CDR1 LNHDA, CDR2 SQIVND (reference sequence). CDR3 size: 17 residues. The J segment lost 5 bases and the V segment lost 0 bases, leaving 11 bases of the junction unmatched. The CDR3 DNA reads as TGTGCCAGTAGTATAGATAGCCAGGGGGCTTCAGGGACTGAAGCTTTCTTT. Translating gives CASSIDSQGASGTEAFF.

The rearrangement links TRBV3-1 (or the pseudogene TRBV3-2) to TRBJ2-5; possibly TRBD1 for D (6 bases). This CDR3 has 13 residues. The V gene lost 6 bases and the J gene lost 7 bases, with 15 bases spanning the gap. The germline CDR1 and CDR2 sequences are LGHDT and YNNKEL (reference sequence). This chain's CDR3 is CASSPGVEWTQYF. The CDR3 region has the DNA TGTGCCAGCAGTCCAGGGGTAGAGTGGACCCAGTACTTC.

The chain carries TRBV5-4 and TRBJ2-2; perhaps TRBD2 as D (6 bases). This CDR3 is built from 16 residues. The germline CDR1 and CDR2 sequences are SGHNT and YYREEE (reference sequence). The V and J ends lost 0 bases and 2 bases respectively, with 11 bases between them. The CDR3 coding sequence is TGTGCCAGCAGCTTGGGTGGGGGGTCCAACACCGGGGAGCTGTTTTTT. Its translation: CASSLGGGSNTGELFF.